The 5 T cell receptor beta chains listed next were all sequenced from one sample in a study of regulatory dendritic cells for organ transplantation. Some clones are missing from TCRdb's copy, which holds only in-frame ones; the method was immunoSEQ multiplex PCR. The sample lists more than 35,000 clones; 80% to 95% were seen once. Sequences were obtained from naive CD8+ T cells from blood. Sample subset: CD45RA+ naive T cells. The receptors here all came from a human donor in good health.

This chain links TRBV7-6 with TRBJ2-2; a weak D match, TRBD2 (5 bases). V was pared by 5 bases and J by 6 bases, with 16 bases between. This CDR3 is 15 amino acids long. CDR1 and CDR2 from the germline V gene are SGHVS and FNYEAQ. In nucleotides, the CDR3 is TGTGCCAGCAGCCCCTCCTTCGGAGGTTCCGGGGAGCTGTTTTTT. Translating it yields CASSPSFGGSGELFF. Variable domain in full (rest from reference TRBV7-6 and TRBJ2-2): GAGVSQSPRYKVTKRGQDVALRCDPISGHVSLYWYRQALGQGPEFLTYFNYEAQQDKSGLPNDRFSAERPEGSISTLTIQRTEQRDSAMYRCASSPSFGGSGELFFGEGSRLTVL.

V gene TRBV30 combines with J gene TRBJ2-1; 9 nucleotides agree with TRBD2. Germline V CDR1 and CDR2: GTSNPN, SVGIG (reference sequence). The CDR3 is made up of 17 amino acids. V lost 2 bases and J lost 8; bases outside the gene matches: 16. The CDR3 nucleotides are TGTGCCTGGAGTACCCAAGCCGGGACTAGCTTTTTCGATGAGCAGTTCTTC. Encoded protein: CAWSTQAGTSFFDEQFF.

The V gene is TRBV7-9, the J gene TRBJ2-7; D is undetermined. Trimming took 3 bases from V and 7 from J, leaving 7 bases between them. The CDR3 loop spans 11 amino acids. From germline, CDR1 is SEHNR and CDR2 FQNEAQ (reference sequence). The CDR3 is CASSLMWEQYF. In DNA form, the CDR3 reads TGTGCCAGCAGCTTGATGTGGGAGCAGTACTTC. The full variable domain, with the rest looked up from reference TRBV7-9 and TRBJ2-7, is DTGVSQNPRHKITKRGQNVTFRCDPISEHNRLYWYRQTLGQGPEFLTYFQNEAQLEKSRLLSDRFSAERPKGSFSTLEIQRTEQGDSAMYLCASSLMWEQYFGPGTRLTVT.

Only one count was recorded for this clone. This chain connects TRBV5-5 to TRBJ1-5, with unresolved D. Between the trimmed V and J ends, which lost 0 bases and 4 bases, there was a span of 5 bases. The length of the CDR3 is 13 residues. From germline, CDR1 is SGHKS and CDR2 YYEKEE (reference sequence). Here the CDR3 DNA reads TGTGCCAGCAGCTTGGGCCCGAATCAGCCCCAGCATTTT. Its protein product is CASSLGPNQPQHF.

The chain joins TRBV29-1 to TRBJ1-2, with TRBD1 identical over 9 bases. The V and J ends lost 1 base and 6 bases, in that order; junction bases with no gene match: 15. The CDR3 extends over 17 amino acids. Germline CDR1 SQVTM, CDR2 ANQGSEA. The CDR3 sequence is CSVEARSRRDRDNGYTF. CDR3 in DNA: TGCAGCGTTGAAGCCCGGAGTCGAAGGGACAGGGACAATGGCTACACCTTC.